The rows below give T cell receptor beta chains drawn from one sample of a study of early T cells in non-severe SARS-CoV-2 infection. TCRdb passed the 5' RACE reads through MiXCR, listing each CDR3 protein once. Of around 80,000 distinct CDR3 sequences detected, less than 15% appear once; the ten largest clones hold approximately 5.7%. Sequences were obtained from whole blood. Source of these receptors: an adult who was a healthcare worker with PCR-confirmed SARS-CoV-2 infection or an uninfected control (not recorded which). Each CDR3 is given with its conserved first and last residue. Each record gives: CDR3 DNA, CDR3 protein, V gene, clone size, J gene, D gene. D genes are given only for firm matches. Clone sizes are given selectively: once, few, many, or a class where the clone is expanded.

CDR3 DNA: TGTGCCAGCTCACCAACAGGAGGGGGCAATCAGCCCCAGCATTTT
CDR3 protein: CASSPTGGGNQPQHF
V gene: TRBV18
clone size: few
J gene: TRBJ1-5
D gene: -

CDR3 DNA: TGTGCCAGCAGCTTAGTCTCGACCACAGATACGCAGTATTTT
CDR3 protein: CASSLVSTTDTQYF
V gene: TRBV13
clone size: -
J gene: TRBJ2-3
D gene: -

CDR3 DNA: TGTGCCAGCAGCCGGGACATAGATACGCAGTATTTT
CDR3 protein: CASSRDIDTQYF
V gene: TRBV7-2
clone size: -
J gene: TRBJ2-3
D gene: -

CDR3 DNA: TGTGCCAGCAGTTTCAAGCAGGGACTCAACTATCAGCCCCAGCATTTT
CDR3 protein: CASSFKQGLNYQPQHF
V gene: TRBV28
clone size: many
J gene: TRBJ1-5
D gene: -

CDR3 DNA: TGCGCCAGCAGCTTGTGGCAGGGAAACGAAAAACTGTTTTTT
CDR3 protein: CASSLWQGNEKLFF
V gene: TRBV5-1
clone size: many
J gene: TRBJ1-4
D gene: -

CDR3 DNA: TGTGCTAGCAGCTTAGCTATTGGACCCTGCAAGCACTTC
CDR3 protein: CASSLAIGPCKHF
V gene: TRBV7-7
clone size: -
J gene: TRBJ2-7
D gene: -

CDR3 DNA: TGCAGCGCACAGGGACTAGCGGGAGGAGGGGAGACCCAGTACTTC
CDR3 protein: CSAQGLAGGGETQYF
V gene: TRBV29-1
clone size: few
J gene: TRBJ2-5
D gene: TRBD2

CDR3 DNA: TGCAGTGCTAGAAGAACACGAACCAACACTGAAGCTTTCTTT
CDR3 protein: CSARRTRTNTEAFF
V gene: TRBV20-1
clone size: few
J gene: TRBJ1-1
D gene: -

CDR3 DNA: TGCAGCGTTGTCGGCGAGACCCAGTACTTC
CDR3 protein: CSVVGETQYF
V gene: TRBV29-1
clone size: many
J gene: TRBJ2-5
D gene: -

CDR3 DNA: TGTGCCAGCAGCCCTGGACAGGACAATCAGCCCCAGCATTTT
CDR3 protein: CASSPGQDNQPQHF
V gene: TRBV28
clone size: many
J gene: TRBJ1-5
D gene: TRBD1

CDR3 DNA: TGTGCCAGCGGTCTGGGGACGATAGAGACCCAGTACTTC
CDR3 protein: CASGLGTIETQYF
V gene: TRBV7-9
clone size: few
J gene: TRBJ2-5
D gene: -

CDR3 DNA: TGTGCCAGCGGTCGTCGGGACAGTTCCTACGAGCAGTACTTC
CDR3 protein: CASGRRDSSYEQYF
V gene: TRBV6-1
clone size: many
J gene: TRBJ2-7
D gene: TRBD1

CDR3 DNA: TGCGCCAGCAGCTTGGGGCTCCTCTACGAGCAGTACTTC
CDR3 protein: CASSLGLLYEQYF
V gene: TRBV5-1
clone size: -
J gene: TRBJ2-7
D gene: -

CDR3 DNA: TGCGCCAGCAGCTTGGATGGTACCTACAATGAGCAGTTCTTC
CDR3 protein: CASSLDGTYNEQFF
V gene: TRBV5-1
clone size: few
J gene: TRBJ2-1
D gene: -

CDR3 DNA: TGTGCCAGCACTAAGGACAGGGACAATGAGCAGTTCTTC
CDR3 protein: CASTKDRDNEQFF
V gene: TRBV11-1
clone size: few
J gene: TRBJ2-1
D gene: TRBD1

CDR3 DNA: TGTGCCATCAGTGCCAGAACAACCGGGACTAGCGACTCCTACGAGCAGTACTTC
CDR3 protein: CAISARTTGTSDSYEQYF
V gene: TRBV10-3
clone size: -
J gene: TRBJ2-7
D gene: TRBD2

CDR3 DNA: TGTGCCAGCAGCTTGTCCTGGACAGGGATCTACAATGAGCAGTTCTTC
CDR3 protein: CASSLSWTGIYNEQFF
V gene: TRBV5-6
clone size: few
J gene: TRBJ2-1
D gene: TRBD1

CDR3 DNA: TGCAGCGTTGTCACGTACAACGAGCAGTACTTC
CDR3 protein: CSVVTYNEQYF
V gene: TRBV29-1
clone size: many
J gene: TRBJ2-7
D gene: -

CDR3 DNA: TGTGCCAGCAGCTCTAACCAAAATCGGAACACTGAAGCTTTCTTT
CDR3 protein: CASSSNQNRNTEAFF
V gene: TRBV7-2
clone size: many
J gene: TRBJ1-1
D gene: -

CDR3 DNA: TGTGCCAGCAGCTTGGCGGTATGGCGGGGGATTTACAATGAGCAGTTCTTC
CDR3 protein: CASSLAVWRGIYNEQFF
V gene: TRBV5-5
clone size: -
J gene: TRBJ2-1
D gene: TRBD2